What follows are 23 T cell receptor beta chains derived from one specimen sequenced in a study of tumor-infiltrating lymphocytes in primary liver carcinoma. cDNA specific to TCR beta was made from around 450 ng of total RNA, with a constant-region primer employed for priming. Amplification in three nested multiplex PCR rounds with slightly modified ARM-PCR gave rise to TCR beta libraries. Researchers ran the first two PCR rounds for approximately 10 cycles each with TRBV1-TRBV30 forward primers and a C-beta reverse primer. TCRdb reprocessed the multiplex PCR reads with MiXCR, giving one entry per CDR3 protein. The sample has tens of thousands of distinct CDR3 sequences, 60% to 80% seen once. Co-extraction of both nucleic acids (RNA and DNA) used roughly 20-33 mg of unsorted bulk tissue. The sample taken for sequencing was liver tumor tissue from sampling region 4. The subset: tumor region T4, right-lateral pole. The receptor source for this set is a woman aged 55 to 70 with primary liver carcinoma and hepatitis B virus infection.

A note on this clonotype: Being one base from a much bigger clone, this may be a read error. V gene TRBV28 combines with J gene TRBJ2-1; TRBD2 might be the D (6 bases). Per the germline V gene, CDR1 is MDHEN and CDR2 is SYDVKM. V was pared by 5 bases and J by 10 bases, with 21 bases between. The CDR3 loop spans 15 amino acids. The CDR3 here is CASSPGGTGAREQFF. The CDR3 bases are TGTGCCAGCAGTCCCGGGGGTACCGGCGCGAGGGAGCAGTTCTTC.

This clonotype was seen only a few times. At one end, the junction sequence differs from germline, possibly due to a read error. This chain links TRBV6-5 with TRBJ1-4; a weak D match, TRBD1 (6 bases). Germline V CDR1 and CDR2: MNHEY, SVGAGI. This CDR3 is built from 14 residues. The CDR3 DNA follows: TGTGCCAGCAGTTGGACAGCAACTAGTGAAAAACTGTCTTTT. This gives the protein CASSWTATSEKLSF.

This clonotype has at least ten counts. The chain joins TRBV28 to TRBJ2-7; TRBD2 might be the D (5 bases). In germline, CDR1 is MDHEN, CDR2 SYDVKM. This CDR3 has 17 amino acids. V lost 3 bases and J 0 bases, leaving 18 bases between the germline ends. This chain's CDR3 is CASSFFRLAEDSYEQYF. The CDR3 coding sequence is TGTGCCAGCAGTTTCTTCCGGCTAGCCGAAGACTCCTACGAGCAGTACTTC.

This clonotype occurred many times. The gene calls are TRBV5-1 and TRBJ2-7, with D perhaps TRBD1 or TRBD2 (6 bases each). This CDR3 has 14 residues. The V gene's germline CDR1 is SGHRS and CDR2 YFSETQ. Trimming cost V 4 bases and J 1 base, with 12 bases left between them. In DNA, the CDR3 is TGCGCCAGCAGCCATGAAGGGGGGTCCTACGAGCAGTACTTC. It is translated as CASSHEGGSYEQYF.

Comments on this clonotype: It is likely a read error, because the conserved phenylalanine at the end of the CDR3 is missing. The V call is TRBV29-1, the J call TRBJ1-2, with 8 bases matching TRBD1. This CDR3 has 15 amino acids. Per germline, CDR1 SQVTM and CDR2 ANQGSEA. The ends lost 6 bases at V and 9 bases at J; junction bases unmatched: 18. CDR3 sequence reads: CSVAISGTGFYCYTL. CDR3 bases: TGCAGCGTCGCCATCTCAGGGACAGGATTTTATTGCTACACCCTC.

The J gene is TRBJ1-5, the V gene TRBV7-8; D unclear. The CDR3 is made up of 12 amino acids. The germline CDR1 and CDR2 sequences are SGHVS and FQNEAQ. V lost 9 bases, J lost 9 bases, and 15 bases lay in between. The CDR3 DNA follows: TGTGCCAGTAGCGTCCCGGGGAGGCCCCAGCATTTT. It specifies CASSVPGRPQHF.

Comment on this clonotype: One end of the junction fails to match germline, which may point to a read error. The rearrangement joins TRBV6-1 to TRBJ1-2; D remains unclear. The CDR3 runs 12 residues. CDR1 and CDR2 (germline): MNHNS, SASEGT. The CDR3 DNA follows: TGTGCCAGCGACTCGCAGACCTATGGTTACACCTTC. Protein sequence: CASDSQTYGYTF.

The V gene is TRBV6-5, the J gene TRBJ1-1; D is perhaps TRBD1 (5 bases). Germline values: CDR1 MNHEY, CDR2 SVGAGI. The CDR3 runs to 15 residues. Trimming shortened V by 6 bases and J by 5 bases, and 19 bases separated the two germline ends. CDR3 in DNA: TGTGCCAGCAGATGGTCGTCAGGGACGGGTACTGAAGCTTTCTTT. It translates to CASRWSSGTGTEAFF.

As regards this clonotype: The junction shows a germline mismatch at one end, possibly a read error. The V gene is TRBV5-5, the J gene TRBJ2-6; a weak D match, TRBD2 (6 bases). Germline CDR1 SGHKS, CDR2 YYEKEE (reference sequence). The CDR3 totals 16 residues. For the CDR3, the DNA is TGTGCCAGCAGCTCGCCAAATGGGACTGGGGCCAACGTCATGACTTTC. It specifies CASSSPNGTGANVMTF. The full variable domain, its missing parts supplied by reference TRBV5-5 and TRBJ2-6, is DAGVTQSPTHLIKTRGQQVTLRCSPISGHKSVSWYQQVLGQGPQFIFQYYEKEERGRGNFPDRFSARQFPNYSSELNVNALLLGDSALYLCASSSPNGTGANVMTFGAGSRLTVL.

To note about this clonotype: The junction differs from germline at one of its ends, possibly a read error. V usage is TRBV6-2 or TRBV6-3 and J usage is TRBJ1-1, with 7 bases that match TRBD1. The CDR3 consists of 15 residues. CDR1 is MNHEY and CDR2 is SVGEGT in the germline V gene. The CDR3 spells CASSSLRQGSSEAIF. The DNA for the CDR3 is TGTGCTAGCAGTTCGTTAAGACAGGGCTCTTCTGAAGCTATCTTT.

As regards this clonotype: One junction end does not reproduce the germline sequence, and a read error may be involved. The rearrangement links TRBV11-2 to TRBJ2-2; TRBD1 matches 8 bases. The CDR3 has 17 amino acids. From germline, CDR1 is SGHAT and CDR2 FQNNGV. CDR3 amino acids: CASSPVDRGLVTGEPFF. Written as DNA, the CDR3 is TGTGCCAGCAGCCCTGTAGACAGGGGACTTGTCACCGGGGAGCCGTTTTTT. Combining the CDR3 with reference TRBV11-2 and TRBJ2-2 gives the whole variable domain EAGVAQSPRYKIIEKRQSVAFWCNPISGHATLYWYQQILGQGPKLLIQFQNNGVVDDSQLPKDRFSAERLKGVDSTLKIQPAKLEDSAVYLCASSPVDRGLVTGEPFFGEGSRLTVL.

This sequence joins TRBV12-3 or TRBV12-4 and TRBJ2-7; no definite D call. V dropped 6 bases and J dropped 10 bases, with 22 bases sitting between them. The CDR3 sequence is 14 residues long. The CDR3 DNA reads TGTGCCAGCAGCCAAGGCGACGGTGTGGCCGAACAGTACTTC. Its protein product is CASSQGDGVAEQYF.

The chain couples TRBV24-1 to TRBJ2-2; 9 positions match TRBD1. Germline trimming cut 0 bases from V and 3 bases from J; bases unmatched to any gene: 1. The V gene's germline CDR1 is KGHDR and CDR2 SFDVKD. The CDR3 contains 16 residues. The CDR3 region is CATSDLRQGDTGELFF. The DNA of the CDR3 is TGTGCCACCAGTGATTTGAGACAGGGGGACACCGGGGAGCTGTTTTTT.

Concerning this clonotype itself: Sequence at one end of the junction differs from germline and may be a read error. The chain is built from TRBV6-6 and TRBJ2-5; 12 bases are a match to TRBD2. The CDR3 covers 17 residues. Germline values: CDR1 MNHNY, CDR2 SVGAGI (reference sequence). CDR3 nucleotides: TGTGACAGCAGTTACTCTGCTAGCGGGAGGGCCGGGGAGACCCAGAACTTC. It yields the protein CDSSYSASGRAGETQNF.

Of note for this clonotype: Its ends do not fully match the called genes, so a read error is possible. The rearrangement links TRBV6-5 to TRBJ2-6, with D maybe TRBD1 (6 bases). From germline, CDR1 is MNHEY and CDR2 SVGAGI. The CDR3 has 15 residues. CDR3 sequence: CASSWDISGANVLTF. CDR3 bases: TGTGCCAGCAGCTGGGACATCTCTGGGGCCAACGTCTTGACTTTC.

On this clonotype: A read error may be the cause here, since a much bigger clone is one base away. No conserved phenylalanine or tryptophan is present at the end of the CDR3, so a read error is the likely explanation. The rearrangement joins TRBV28 to TRBJ1-2; D call uncertain. There are 13 residues in the CDR3. V dropped 6 bases and J dropped 0 bases, with 8 bases sitting between them. Germline lookup yields CDR1 MDHEN and CDR2 SYDVKM. In DNA, the CDR3 is TGTGCCAGCAGGGACCCAACTAACTATGGCTACACCGTC. Translated, it gives CASRDPTNYGYTV.

The chain combines TRBV6-2 or TRBV6-3 with TRBJ2-6, with D unresolved. Germline values: CDR1 MNHEY, CDR2 SVGEGT. V dropped 8 bases and J dropped 9 bases, with 17 bases sitting between them. CDR3 size: 14 residues. The CDR3 here is CASAPLPPVNVLTF. CDR3 DNA sequence: TGTGCCAGCGCCCCTTTACCTCCTGTCAACGTCCTGACTTTC.

This clonotype has a count of ten or more. The chain combines TRBV5-4 with TRBJ2-5, with 12 bases identical to TRBD2. V trimming: 3 bases; J trimming: 5 bases; junction bases outside the gene matches: 11. The CDR3 runs 17 residues. Germline values: CDR1 SGHNT, CDR2 YYREEE (reference sequence). DNA of the CDR3: TGTGCCAGCAGCTCTCCCCTGGCTAGCGGGAGGGGGGAGACCCAGTACTTC. This gives the protein CASSSPLASGRGETQYF.

Note on this clonotype: Lacking the conserved final phenylalanine or tryptophan, this CDR3 likely reflects a read error. The chain uses TRBV6-5 and TRBJ1-6; TRBD1 is a possible D gene (5 bases). The germline V gene encodes CDR1 MNHEY and CDR2 SVGAGI. The V end was cut by 5 bases, the J end by 14 bases, with 13 bases between. This CDR3 is 12 amino acids long. CDR3 sequence reads: CASSPRGVSLHY. The CDR3 DNA sequence: TGTGCCAGCAGTCCCCGGGGGGTATCCCTCCACTAT.

V usage is TRBV5-1 and J usage is TRBJ2-1; 9 nucleotides line up with TRBD1. CDR1 and CDR2 (germline): SGHRS, YFSETQ. The CDR3 length is 18 residues. V lost 4 bases and J lost 6; bases outside the gene matches: 17. The CDR3 reads CASSPEPGWNRGRNEQFF. The CDR3 DNA sequence: TGCGCCAGCAGCCCGGAACCCGGTTGGAACAGGGGGCGCAATGAGCAGTTCTTC.

The chain has TRBV6-2 or TRBV6-3 and TRBJ2-2; no definite D call. V was cut by 5 bases and J by 6 bases, with 10 bases left in between. This CDR3 comprises 13 residues. The germline CDR1 and CDR2 sequences are MNHEY and SVGEGT. CDR3 sequence (DNA): TGTGCCAGCAGTGCCCCATTCCCCGGGGAGCTGTTTTTT. This codes for CASSAPFPGELFF.

Comment on this clonotype: Relative to the germline gene, one junction end is altered; a read error may explain this. V is TRBV7-8 and J is TRBJ2-1, with D possibly being TRBD1 or TRBD2 (5 bases each). CDR1 and CDR2 (germline): SGHVS, FQNEAQ. The CDR3 is 15 amino acids. The CDR3 sequence: CASSPRRGPYNELFF. CDR3 in DNA: TGTGCCAGCAGCCCGCGACGGGGACCCTACAATGAGCTGTTCTTC.

The table lists this clonotype with a count of one. The chain employs TRBV28 and TRBJ2-3; 7 nucleotides align to TRBD2. Trimming took 5 bases from V and 9 from J; bases not matched to a gene: 17. This CDR3 has 16 amino acids. Germline values: CDR1 MDHEN, CDR2 SYDVKM. In DNA, the CDR3 is TGTGCCAGCAGTCCTCCCCCGGGCGCCGGGGGAGGGACGCAGTATTTT. Translated: CASSPPPGAGGGTQYF.